This T cell receptor beta chain was sequenced for a study of cytomegalovirus exposure and HLA in healthy donors. General observations from the study: Later analysis suggested links between common viral pathogens and several top significant clusters. Researchers counted around 180 TCR beta chains as cytomegalovirus-associated.

A word on this clone: The target antigen is unknown.

PCR involved 60 Vbeta and 13 Jbeta primers. Data came from immunoSEQ multiplex PCR; TCRdb stores just in-frame clones and leaves some out. The sample carries around 110,000 clones, roughly 82% recorded once. The TCR originated in a male donor in good health and CMV-seronegative. The sequencing input was PBMCs.

CDR3 coding DNA: TGCGCCAGCAGCTTGGCGGGACAGGACACCGGGGAGCTGTTTTTT. Translation: CASSLAGQDTGELFF. The chain employs TRBV5-1 and TRBJ2-2; 8 positions agree with TRBD1. With V trimmed by 0 bases and J by 3 bases, 1 base remained unmatched. From germline, CDR1 is SGHRS and CDR2 YFSETQ. This CDR3 is built from 15 residues. Full variable domain (remainder filled in from reference TRBV5-1 and TRBJ2-2): KAGVTQTPRYLIKTRGQQVTLSCSPISGHRSVSWYQQTPGQGLQFLFEYFSETQRNKGNFPGRFSGRQFSNSRSEMNVSTLELGDSALYLCASSLAGQDTGELFFGEGSRLTVL.